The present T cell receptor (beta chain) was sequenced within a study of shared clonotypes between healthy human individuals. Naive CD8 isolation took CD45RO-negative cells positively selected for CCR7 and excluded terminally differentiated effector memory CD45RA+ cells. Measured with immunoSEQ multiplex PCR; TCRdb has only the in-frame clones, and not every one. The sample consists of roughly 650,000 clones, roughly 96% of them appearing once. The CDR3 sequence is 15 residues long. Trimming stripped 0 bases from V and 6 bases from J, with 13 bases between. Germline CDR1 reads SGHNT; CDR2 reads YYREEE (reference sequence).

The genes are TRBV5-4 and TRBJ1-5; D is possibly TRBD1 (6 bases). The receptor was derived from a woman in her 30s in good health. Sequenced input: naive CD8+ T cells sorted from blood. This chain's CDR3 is CASSLEPGEPQPQHF. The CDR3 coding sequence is TGTGCCAGCAGCTTGGAACCAGGGGAACCTCAGCCCCAGCATTTT.